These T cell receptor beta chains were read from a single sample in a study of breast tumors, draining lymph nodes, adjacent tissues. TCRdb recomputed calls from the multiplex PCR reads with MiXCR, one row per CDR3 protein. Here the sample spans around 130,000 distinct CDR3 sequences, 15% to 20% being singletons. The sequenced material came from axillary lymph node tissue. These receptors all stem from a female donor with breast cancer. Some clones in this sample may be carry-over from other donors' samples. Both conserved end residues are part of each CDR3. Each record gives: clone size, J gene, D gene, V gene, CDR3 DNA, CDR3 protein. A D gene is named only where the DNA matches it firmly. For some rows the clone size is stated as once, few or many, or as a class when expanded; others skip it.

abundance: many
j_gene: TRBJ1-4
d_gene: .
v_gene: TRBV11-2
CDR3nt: TGTGCCAGCAGCTTCCAGGGTTCAACTAATGAAAAACTGTTTTTT
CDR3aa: CASSFQGSTNEKLFF

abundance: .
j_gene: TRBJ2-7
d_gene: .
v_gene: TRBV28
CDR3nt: TGTGCCAGCACCATAAGCCCCAATTCCCGGCACGAGCAGTACTTC
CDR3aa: CASTISPNSRHEQYF

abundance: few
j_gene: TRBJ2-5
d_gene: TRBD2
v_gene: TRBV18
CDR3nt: TGTGCCAGCTCACCTCAGCGGGGGGCCCCGGAGACCCAGTACTTC
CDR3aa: CASSPQRGAPETQYF

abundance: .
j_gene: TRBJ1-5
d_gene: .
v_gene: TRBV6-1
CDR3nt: TGTGCCAGCAGAAATCCGGGCGTTGGCCAGCCCCAGCATTTT
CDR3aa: CASRNPGVGQPQHF

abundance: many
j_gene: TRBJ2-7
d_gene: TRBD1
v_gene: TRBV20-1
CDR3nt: TGCAGTGCTAGGGGCGGCCGGGACAGGGGTCTTTTTGACGAGCAGTACTTC
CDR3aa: CSARGGRDRGLFDEQYF

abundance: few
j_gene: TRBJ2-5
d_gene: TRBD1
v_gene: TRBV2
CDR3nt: TGTGCCAGCACGAGCAGGGGGCAAGAGACCCAGTACTTC
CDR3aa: CASTSRGQETQYF

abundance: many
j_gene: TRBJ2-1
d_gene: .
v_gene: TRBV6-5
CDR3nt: TGTGCCAGCGGCGTTTGGCAGGGTGGCGATGAGCAGTTCTTC
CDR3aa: CASGVWQGGDEQFF

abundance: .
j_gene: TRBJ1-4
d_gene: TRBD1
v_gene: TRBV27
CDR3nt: TGTGCCAGCAGTCGCAGGGGGCTTGGTGAAGAACTGTTTTTT
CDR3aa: CASSRRGLGEELFF

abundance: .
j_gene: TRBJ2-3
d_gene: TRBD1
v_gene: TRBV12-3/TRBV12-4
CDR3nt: TGTGCCAGCAGCCCAGGGGTGGGACAGGGAGGGGGCACAGATACGCAGTATTTT
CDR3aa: CASSPGVGQGGGTDTQYF

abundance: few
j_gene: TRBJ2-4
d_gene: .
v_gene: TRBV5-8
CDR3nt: TGTGCCAGCAGCTTGGTGGGGGCCAAAAACATTCAGTACTTC
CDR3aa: CASSLVGAKNIQYF

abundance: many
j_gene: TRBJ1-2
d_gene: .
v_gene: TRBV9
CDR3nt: TGTGCCAGCAGCGTAGTCGAGGGTCTCGGCTACACCTTC
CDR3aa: CASSVVEGLGYTF

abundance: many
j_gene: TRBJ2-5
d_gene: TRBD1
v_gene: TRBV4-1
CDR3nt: TGCGCCAGCAGCCAAGATAGGGAGGGGACCGGGACAGGGCAGGGGGAGACCCAGTACTTC
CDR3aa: CASSQDREGTGTGQGETQYF

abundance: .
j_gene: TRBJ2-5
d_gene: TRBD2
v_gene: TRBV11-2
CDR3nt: TGTGCCACCAGACAGGGACTAGCGGGGTTAGGGACCCAGTACTTC
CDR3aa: CATRQGLAGLGTQYF

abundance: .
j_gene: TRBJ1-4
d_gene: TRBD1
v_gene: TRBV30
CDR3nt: TGTGCCTGGAGACAAAGACAGGGACCTCTGTGGGGACTGTTTTTT
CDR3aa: CAWRQRQGPLWGLFF

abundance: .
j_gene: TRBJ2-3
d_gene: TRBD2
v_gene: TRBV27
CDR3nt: TGTGCCAGCAGTTTACTAGCGGGAGGGGTAGTTAGCACAGATACGCAGTATTTT
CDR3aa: CASSLLAGGVVSTDTQYF

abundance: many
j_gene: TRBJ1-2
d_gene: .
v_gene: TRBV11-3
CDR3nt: TGTGCCAGCAGCTCCGGGACGGCCTTTACCTACACCTTC
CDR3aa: CASSSGTAFTYTF

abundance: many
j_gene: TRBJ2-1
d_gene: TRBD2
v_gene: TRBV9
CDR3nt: TGTGCCAGCAGCCGGGAGGTTGACAATGAGCAGTTCTTC
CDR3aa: CASSREVDNEQFF

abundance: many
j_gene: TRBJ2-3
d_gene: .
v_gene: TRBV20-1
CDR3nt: TGCAGTGCTAGCATTACCATGCCAGATACGCAGTATTTT
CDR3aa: CSASITMPDTQYF

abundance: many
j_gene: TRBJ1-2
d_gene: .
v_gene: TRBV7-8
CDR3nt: TGTGCCAGCAGCTTAGCGTTGGATGGCTACACCTTC
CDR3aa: CASSLALDGYTF

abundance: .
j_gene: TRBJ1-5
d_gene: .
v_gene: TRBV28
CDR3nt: TGTGCCAGCAGTTCCCGGGGGGGTCAGCCCCAGCATTTT
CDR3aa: CASSSRGGQPQHF

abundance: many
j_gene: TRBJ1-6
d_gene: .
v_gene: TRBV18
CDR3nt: TGTGCCAGCTCACCAATGGCCCACTATAATTCACCCCTCCACTTT
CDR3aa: CASSPMAHYNSPLHF